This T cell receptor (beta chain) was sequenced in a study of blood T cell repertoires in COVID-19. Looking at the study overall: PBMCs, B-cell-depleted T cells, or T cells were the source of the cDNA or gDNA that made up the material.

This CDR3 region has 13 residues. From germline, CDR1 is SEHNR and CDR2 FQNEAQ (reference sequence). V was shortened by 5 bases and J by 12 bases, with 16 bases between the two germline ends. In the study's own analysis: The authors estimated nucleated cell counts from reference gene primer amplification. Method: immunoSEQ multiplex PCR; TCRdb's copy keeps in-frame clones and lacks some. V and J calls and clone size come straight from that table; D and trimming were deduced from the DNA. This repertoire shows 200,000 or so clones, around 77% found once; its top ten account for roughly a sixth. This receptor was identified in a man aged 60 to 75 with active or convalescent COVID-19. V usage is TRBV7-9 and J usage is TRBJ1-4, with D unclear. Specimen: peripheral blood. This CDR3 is CASSPRSGWELFF. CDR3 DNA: TGTGCCAGCAGCCCCCGGTCGGGGTGGGAACTGTTTTTT.